This entry describes one T cell receptor (beta chain). Generated by immunoSEQ multiplex PCR, the TCRdb table keeps only in-frame clones and is missing some. This sample has a few hundred thousand clones, with under 90% found just once. In Cohort 3, a recovered donor had either two negative PCRs, clearance, or symptom resolution. The sample originates from a study of blood T cell repertoires in COVID-19. Study background: From the United States, Italy and Spain came samples of acute and convalescent COVID-19. PBMCs, B-cell-depleted T cells, or T cells were the source of the cDNA or gDNA that made up the material.

The V gene's germline CDR1 is MGHRA and CDR2 YSYEKL. V shed 4 bases and J 4 bases; nucleotides not matched to a gene: 10. This CDR3 is 16 amino acids long. This sequence joins TRBV4-1 and TRBJ2-3, with TRBD2 matching 8 bases. Sequencing was carried out using PBMCs or T cells enriched from blood (not recorded which). The source of this sequence is a woman under 30 who had recovered from COVID-19. The CDR3 is CASSLLLAGRSDTQYF. CDR3 DNA: TGCGCCAGCAGCCTTTTATTAGCGGGGCGGTCAGATACGCAGTATTTT.